This T cell receptor beta chain was captured in a study of shared clonotypes between healthy human individuals. All of the donors resided in Nashville, Tennessee, and each was a Caucasian adult. The authors distributed each subset's genomic DNA evenly over several immunoSEQ plates. Per the study methods: ImmunoSEQ yielded junction-only sequences lacking quality scores, so filtering differed. Libraries were prepared by immunoSEQ multiplex PCR; TCRdb keeps only in-frame clonotypes and omits some of them. That table furnishes V, J and clone size, whereas the DNA furnished D and trimming. The table lists hundreds of thousands of clones, around 80% of them singletons, with around 11% in the top ten. This CDR3 has 18 amino acids. V lost 3 bases and J 4 bases, leaving 24 bases between the germline ends. CDR1 and CDR2 (germline): LNHDA, SQIVND (reference sequence).

The source is a middle-aged woman in good health. Some clones in this sample may be carry-over from other donors' samples. Sequenced: PBMCs. The rearrangement uses TRBV19 and TRBJ1-2; tentatively, D is TRBD1 (5 bases). Here the CDR3 DNA reads TGTGCCAGTAGTATTCCGGGACGCCCGGACGTCCTCGCCTATGGCTACACCTTC. It translates to CASSIPGRPDVLAYGYTF. The full variable domain, with the rest looked up from reference TRBV19 and TRBJ1-2, is DGGITQSPKYLFRKEGQNVTLSCEQNLNHDAMYWYRQDPGQGLRLIYYSQIVNDFQKGDIAEGYSVSREKKESFPLTVTSAQKNPTAFYLCASSIPGRPDVLAYGYTFGSGTRLTVV.